The 13 T cell receptor beta chains listed next were all sequenced from one sample in a study of cytomegalovirus exposure and HLA in healthy donors. This PCR relied on a set of 60 Vbeta primers and 13 Jbeta primers. Assay used: immunoSEQ multiplex PCR; TCRdb lists only in-frame clones, some missing. The listing records about 34,000 clones. The sample comprised PBMCs. Every receptor here comes from a woman between 40 and 55 years old in good health and CMV-seropositive.

The chain combines TRBV10-3 with TRBJ2-7, with TRBD1 matching 8 bases. Looked up from germline, CDR1 is ENHRY and CDR2 is SYGVKD. This CDR3 has 14 amino acids. With V trimmed by 5 bases and J by 9 bases, 12 bases remained unmatched. The CDR3 region is CAISSGQAVVGQYF. The CDR3, as DNA: TGTGCCATCAGTTCGGGACAGGCAGTGGTCGGGCAGTACTTC.

The chain recombines TRBV28 with TRBJ2-5, with 7 bases lining up with TRBD2. Germline CDR1 is MDHEN and CDR2 is SYDVKM. The CDR3 is 13 amino acids. Germline trimming cut 5 bases from V and 5 bases from J; bases unmatched to any gene: 5. The CDR3, as DNA: TGTGCCAGCAGTCGAGCGGGGCGCGAGACCCAGTACTTC. Protein: CASSRAGRETQYF.

The V gene is TRBV2, the J gene TRBJ1-4, with D hard to call. Trimming took off 5 bases at V and 5 bases at J, with 12 bases between the two ends. The CDR3 totals 14 residues. Germline CDR1 is SNHLY and CDR2 is FYNNEI. CDR3 bases: TGTGCCAGCAGTCAGACACGTAGGAATGAAAAACTGTTTTTT. It is translated as CASSQTRRNEKLFF.

The chain links TRBV27 to TRBJ2-4; tentative D call: TRBD2 (5 bases). This CDR3 spans 16 amino acids. Germline V gene lookup returns CDR1 MNHEY and CDR2 SMNVEV (reference sequence). With 1 base removed from V and 0 bases from J, the gap between germline ends came to 10 bases. For the CDR3, the DNA is TGTGCCAGCAGTTTATTTAGCGTGTTAGCCAAAAACATTCAGTACTTC. Translation: CASSLFSVLAKNIQYF.

The V and J genes are TRBV15 and TRBJ1-2, with D possibly being TRBD1 (6 bases). V lost 4 bases and J 4 bases, leaving 22 bases between the germline ends. Germline loops: CDR1 LNHNV, CDR2 YYDKDF (reference sequence). The CDR3 has 17 amino acids. The CDR3 nucleotides are TGTGCCACCAGCACCCAAATAATACAGGGCTCCTCCTATGGCTACACCTTC. It is translated as CATSTQIIQGSSYGYTF.

The chain combines TRBV7-7 with TRBJ2-2; 13 bases fit TRBD2. Germline loops: CDR1 SSHAT, CDR2 FNYEAQ (reference sequence). Trimming cost V 4 bases and J 4 bases; bases outside gene matches: 12. The CDR3 is 19 amino acids. CDR3 sequence reads: CASSSRFGLAGASTGELFF. The CDR3 nucleotides are TGTGCCAGCAGCTCCCGTTTCGGACTAGCGGGAGCGAGCACCGGGGAGCTGTTTTTT.

The chain employs TRBV5-1 and TRBJ1-2; 8 bases align to TRBD1. The CDR3 extends over 16 amino acids. CDR1 is SGHRS and CDR2 is YFSETQ in the germline V gene. With V trimmed by 3 bases and J by 6 bases, 13 bases remained unmatched. The CDR3 here is CASSYGQGGGEHGYTF. The CDR3 nucleotides are TGCGCCAGCAGCTACGGACAGGGAGGAGGGGAGCATGGCTACACCTTC. Drawing the rest from reference TRBV5-1 and TRBJ1-2, the complete variable domain is KAGVTQTPRYLIKTRGQQVTLSCSPISGHRSVSWYQQTPGQGLQFLFEYFSETQRNKGNFPGRFSGRQFSNSRSEMNVSTLELGDSALYLCASSYGQGGGEHGYTFGSGTRLTVV.

The V gene is TRBV19, the J gene TRBJ1-1; D possibly corresponds to TRBD1 (6 bases). Germline CDR1 reads LNHDA; CDR2 reads SQIVND (reference sequence). The ends were cut back, 7 bases at V and 4 bases at J, with 16 bases in the middle. This CDR3 comprises 14 residues. In DNA, the CDR3 is TGTGCCAGTATGTTGAGGGGGACAACCACTGAAGCTTTCTTT. Its protein product is CASMLRGTTTEAFF.

J is TRBJ2-5 and V is TRBV5-5, with 10 positions matching TRBD1. This CDR3 region has 17 residues. CDR1 is SGHKS and CDR2 is YYEKEE in the germline V gene (reference sequence). V dropped 2 bases and J dropped 5; count of bases not matched to a gene: 12. This chain's CDR3 is CASSFGQGGRFVETQYF. The DNA for the CDR3 is TGTGCCAGCAGCTTCGGACAGGGGGGACGATTCGTGGAGACCCAGTACTTC.

This chain joins TRBV4-1 and TRBJ2-3; 13 bases line up with TRBD2. Per the germline V gene, CDR1 is MGHRA and CDR2 is YSYEKL. With V trimmed by 3 bases and J by 5 bases, 2 bases remained unmatched. The CDR3 runs 15 residues. This chain's CDR3 is CASSQGLAGRDTQYF. The DNA of the CDR3 is TGCGCCAGCAGCCAGGGACTAGCGGGAAGAGATACGCAGTATTTT.

This chain uses TRBV7-9 with TRBJ2-2, with 9 bases aligning to TRBD2. The CDR3 totals 15 residues. CDR1 SEHNR and CDR2 FQNEAQ come from the germline V gene (reference sequence). The V gene end was trimmed by 4 bases and the J gene end by 4 bases; junction bases not matched to a gene: 4. The CDR3 loop reads CASSSVAGVTGELFF. The CDR3 DNA is TGTGCCAGCAGCTCGGTAGCGGGAGTCACCGGGGAGCTGTTTTTT.

The chain employs TRBV4-1 and TRBJ2-1, with D possibly matching TRBD2 (6 bases). The CDR3 sequence is 15 residues long. V gave up 4 bases and J gave up 8 bases, with 18 bases separating them. The V gene's germline CDR1 is MGHRA and CDR2 YSYEKL. The CDR3, as DNA: TGCGCCAGCAGCCTCCTGGCGGGCGGGAACGATGAGCAGTTCTTC. This codes for CASSLLAGGNDEQFF.

This chain uses TRBV4-1 with TRBJ2-1; D is possibly TRBD2 (6 bases). The CDR3 contains 16 residues. The ends were cut back, 1 base at V and 9 bases at J, with 19 bases in the middle. Germline V gene data show CDR1 as MGHRA and CDR2 as YSYEKL. CDR3 sequence: CASSQVLGGSHSEQFF. Here the CDR3 DNA reads TGCGCCAGCAGCCAAGTTCTCGGGGGTTCCCACAGTGAGCAGTTCTTC.